This is a list of T cell receptor beta chains from one sample in a study of blood T cell repertoires in COVID-19. The repertoire was sequenced with immunoSEQ multiplex PCR; TCRdb's copy has only in-frame clones and lacks some. The sample lists 50,000 to 65,000 clones, just over 85% occurring once. The sample was peripheral blood. These receptors were collected from a man aged 45 to 65 with active COVID-19. Each CDR3 is given with its conserved first and last residue. The order of the fields is J gene, clone size, D gene, V gene, CDR3 protein, CDR3 DNA. The D gene is left open where the match is weak. The size field is filled for only some rows; it gives once, few, many or a size class.

>TRBJ2-7|few|TRBD1|TRBV27
CASSTGAYEQYF
TGTGCCAGCAGTACAGGGGCCTACGAGCAGTACTTC
>TRBJ2-2|NA|TRBD2|TRBV7-9
CASSPGTSGRRGGELFF
TGTGCCAGCAGCCCCGGGACTAGCGGGAGACGGGGCGGGGAGCTGTTTTTT
>TRBJ2-7|few|TRBD2|TRBV28
CASSLGTSGYEQYF
TGTGCCAGCAGTTTGGGGACTAGCGGCTACGAGCAGTACTTC
>TRBJ2-5|NA|NA|TRBV9
CASSVGVAQGETQYF
TGTGCCAGCAGCGTAGGGGTAGCCCAGGGGGAGACCCAGTACTTC
>TRBJ2-1|NA|TRBD2|TRBV7-7
CASSPAGGNEQFF
TGTGCTAGCAGCCCAGCGGGGGGCAATGAGCAGTTCTTC
>TRBJ2-3|NA|TRBD2|TRBV14
CASSPIRGERDTQYF
TGTGCCAGCAGCCCCATACGGGGGGAACGAGATACGCAGTATTTT
>TRBJ1-1|few|NA|TRBV12-3/TRBV12-4
CASSFAGFTEAFF
TGTGCCAGCAGTTTTGCAGGGTTCACTGAAGCTTTCTTT
>TRBJ1-3|NA|NA|TRBV9
CASSVGVTEGNTIYF
TGTGCCAGCAGCGTAGGGGTGACAGAGGGAAACACCATATATTTT
>TRBJ2-3|NA|NA|TRBV9
CASSVALGTDTQYF
TGTGCCAGCAGCGTAGCTCTCGGCACAGATACGCAGTATTTT
>TRBJ2-7|NA|TRBD1|TRBV30
CAWSAGQGVYEQYF
TGTGCCTGGAGTGCGGGACAGGGGGTGTACGAGCAGTACTTC
>TRBJ1-4|once|NA|TRBV4-3
CASSPFSATNEKLFF
TGCGCCAGCAGCCCGTTCAGTGCAACTAATGAAAAACTGTTTTTT
>TRBJ2-1|NA|TRBD1|TRBV2
CASIPRDGTGAFF
TGTGCCAGCATACCACGTGATGGGACAGGGGCGTTCTTC
>TRBJ2-1|NA|NA|TRBV15
CATSLNRDNEQFF
TGTGCCACCAGCTTGAACAGGGACAATGAGCAGTTCTTC
>TRBJ2-5|NA|NA|TRBV28
CASRGATQETQYF
TGTGCCAGCAGGGGGGCTACGCAAGAGACCCAGTACTTC
>TRBJ1-5|NA|NA|TRBV21-1
CASFLQGSHQPQHF
TGTGCCAGCTTTCTACAGGGGTCTCATCAGCCCCAGCATTTT
>TRBJ1-3|once|NA|TRBV11-2
CASSLHPLGQYSGNTIYF
TGTGCCAGCAGCTTACACCCGCTTGGGCAATACTCTGGAAACACCATATATTTT
>TRBJ2-5|NA|TRBD2|TRBV3-1/TRBV3-2
CASSQDDSGGAETQYF
TGTGCCAGCAGCCAAGACGATAGCGGGGGGGCAGAGACCCAGTACTTC
>TRBJ2-2|NA|TRBD1|TRBV7-7
CASSLRDRGTGELFF
TGTGCCAGCAGCCTCCGGGACAGGGGTACCGGGGAGCTGTTTTTT
>TRBJ2-7|few|TRBD2|TRBV4-1
CASSQDPLAGISRYEQYF
TGCGCCAGCAGCCAAGATCCACTAGCGGGGATAAGCAGGTACGAGCAGTACTTC
>TRBJ1-2|NA|TRBD1|TRBV6-6
CASSRTGVYGYTF
TGTGCCAGCAGCCGAACAGGGGTCTATGGCTACACCTTC
>TRBJ1-4|NA|TRBD1|TRBV7-9
CASSQSRGRGEKLFF
TGTGCCAGCAGCCAAAGCAGGGGGCGCGGTGAAAAACTGTTTTTT
>TRBJ2-3|NA|NA|TRBV6-6
CASRTQTGPSDTQYF
TGTGCCAGCAGGACCCAGACAGGCCCGTCAGATACGCAGTATTTT
>TRBJ2-3|NA|NA|TRBV7-3
CASSPRATSADTQYF
TGTGCCAGCAGCCCCAGGGCGACAAGCGCAGATACGCAGTATTTT